A selection of T cell receptor beta chains follows, all from one sample in a study of post-analysis software for immune sequencing data. TCRdb reprocessed the PCR reads with MiXCR, giving one entry per CDR3 protein. The sample holds a few hundred thousand distinct CDR3 sequences, 30% to 45% seen once. Sequencing input: blood. The receptors originated from a girl aged 2 to 9 with multiple sclerosis. Each CDR3 is given with its conserved first and last residue. The D gene is left open where the match is weak. Expanded clones get a size class; other rows say once, few or many, or leave the size out.

d_call clone_size j_call v_call cdr3_nt cdr3_aa
- few TRBJ2-5 TRBV25-1 TGTGCCAGCAGTGAAATTCACATAGCCAGAGAGACCCAGTACTTC CASSEIHIARETQYF
- few TRBJ2-6 TRBV4-1 - CASSQVGSGANVPTF
- - TRBJ1-1 TRBV5-1 TGCGCCAGCAGCTTGTGGACACCGCAACGATTTACGGGGAACACTGAAGCTTTCTTT CASSLWTPQRFTGNTEAFF
- - TRBJ2-1 TRBV2 TGTGCCAGCAGTGAAGAGAGTGAGCAGTTCTTC CASSEESEQFF
- few TRBJ1-2 TRBV28 TGTGCCAGCACTTTCGGACCAGAGAACTATGGCTACACCTTC CASTFGPENYGYTF
- - TRBJ1-1 TRBV7-9 TGTGCCAGCAGCTCATTACCGGAAGCTTTCTTT CASSSLPEAFF
- - TRBJ2-7 TRBV7-9 TGTGCCAGCAGTTTCCTGACAGGCAGAATTTACGAGCAGTACTTC CASSFLTGRIYEQYF
- - TRBJ1-6 TRBV6-1 TGTGCCAGCAAATTTGCTATGGAGGATTCACCCCTCCACTTT CASKFAMEDSPLHF
- - TRBJ2-7 TRBV5-5 TGTGCCAGCAGCTTTTCCCCAGGGTCCTACGAGCAGTACTTC CASSFSPGSYEQYF
- - TRBJ1-1 TRBV12-3/TRBV12-4 TGTGCCAGCAGCCTTGACGAGGGGGTTTCTAAAGCTTTCTTT CASSLDEGVSKAFF
TRBD2 - TRBJ2-3 TRBV7-2 TGTGCCAGCAGCCTCGGAAATAGCGGGAGTGGAGATACGCAGTATTTT CASSLGNSGSGDTQYF
- - TRBJ1-2 TRBV3-1 TGTGCCAGCAGCCAAGAGGGGATTAACTATGGCTACACCTTC CASSQEGINYGYTF
TRBD1 - TRBJ2-3 TRBV29-1 TGCAGCTTCGGGACAGCCAACACAGATACGCAGTATTTT CSFGTANTDTQYF
- - TRBJ1-1 TRBV4-1 TGCGCCAGCAGCCAAGGTCCGTTGAACACTGAAGCTTTCTTT CASSQGPLNTEAFF
- once TRBJ1-5 TRBV7-2 TGTGCCAGCAGCGCCACGCCGGGGCAGGCGCCCCAGCATTTT CASSATPGQAPQHF
TRBD2 few TRBJ2-5 TRBV4-1 TGCGCCAGCAGCGGTACTAGCGGGGGGTGGGAGACCCAGTACTTC CASSGTSGGWETQYF
- few TRBJ2-3 TRBV9 TGTGCCAGCAGCGTAGTGACAGATACGCAGTATTTT CASSVVTDTQYF
TRBD1 - TRBJ2-7 TRBV5-1 TGCGCCAGCAGCTCCCGGGACAGGGGGCTCTACGAGCAGTACTTC CASSSRDRGLYEQYF
- - TRBJ2-3 TRBV6-4 TGTGCCAGCAGGCGGCGGGCCCTAGATACGCAGTATTTT CASRRRALDTQYF
- - TRBJ1-2 TRBV20-1 TGCAGTGCAAAACGGACAGAAACAGCCTATGGCTACACCTTC CSAKRTETAYGYTF
- - TRBJ1-1 TRBV7-9 TGTGCCAGCAGGTTGCAGACGGAGATGAACACTGAAGCTTTCTTT CASRLQTEMNTEAFF
TRBD1 few TRBJ2-5 TRBV24-1 TGTGCCACCAGTGAGGGACAGGGCTTCCAAGAGACCCAGTACTTC CATSEGQGFQETQYF
TRBD2 few TRBJ2-5 TRBV7-6 TGTGCCAGCAGCTTAGAGACTAGCTTTGGTTCAGAGACCCAGTACTTC CASSLETSFGSETQYF
- many TRBJ2-7 TRBV27 TGTGCCAGCAGTTCCACCCGACAGGACGAGCAGTACTTC CASSSTRQDEQYF
TRBD1 once TRBJ2-7 TRBV4-1 TGCGTCAGCAGCCAAGATACGGGACAGCGCTCCTACGAGCAGTACTTC CVSSQDTGQRSYEQYF
TRBD1 - TRBJ2-3 TRBV20-1 TGCAGTGCTTACCCGACAGGGGAGCTAGCTGGGCAGTATTTT CSAYPTGELAGQYF
TRBD2 - TRBJ2-3 TRBV20-1 TGCAGTGCTAGAGATCCCCTTCGGGGGGACCCAGATACGCAGTATTTT CSARDPLRGDPDTQYF
- few TRBJ1-5 TRBV6-2/TRBV6-3 TGTGCCAGCAGTCGACTCAGCCGTTATAGCAATCAGCCCCAGCATTTT CASSRLSRYSNQPQHF
- - TRBJ2-7 TRBV20-1 TGCAGTGCTAGAGATCTAGGGCGGGCCTACGAGCAGTACTTC CSARDLGRAYEQYF
TRBD2 - TRBJ2-7 TRBV4-1 TGCGCCAGCAGCCTTCCCCCAAGCGGGGGACTCTCCTACGAGCAGTACTTC CASSLPPSGGLSYEQYF
- few TRBJ2-1 TRBV14 TGTGCCAGCAGCCAAGACATGGTGCTCAATGAGCAGTTCTTC CASSQDMVLNEQFF
- - TRBJ1-2 TRBV6-5 TGTGCCAGCAGTTACGGGGGTAGTATAGGCTATGGCTACACCTTC CASSYGGSIGYGYTF
TRBD1 - TRBJ1-5 TRBV20-1 TGCAGTGCTAGACGGGACAGGGCATCCCGAGGAATACATCAGCCCCAGCATTTT CSARRDRASRGIHQPQHF
TRBD2 - TRBJ2-1 TRBV7-6 TGTGCCAGCAGCCCCCACGGCGTGACTAGCGGGTACTACAATGAGCAGTTCTTC CASSPHGVTSGYYNEQFF
- few TRBJ2-7 TRBV5-1 TGCGCCAGCAGCTTGACTACCCCATACGAGCAGTACTTC CASSLTTPYEQYF
TRBD2 once TRBJ2-3 TRBV3-1 TGTGCCAGCAGCCCCCTACTAGCGGGAGGCACAGATACGCAGTATTTT CASSPLLAGGTDTQYF
- few TRBJ2-3 TRBV27 TGTGCCAGCAGTTTAAAGAGGGGGGAAGATACGCAGTATTTT CASSLKRGEDTQYF
- few TRBJ1-1 TRBV6-2/TRBV6-3 TGTGCCAGCAGTTACGGGGCAGGGGCTACTGAAGCTTTCTTT CASSYGAGATEAFF
TRBD2 - TRBJ2-7 TRBV11-2 TGTGCCAGCAGCTTAGTAAAGCGGGGGAACGAGCAGTACTTC CASSLVKRGNEQYF
- - TRBJ2-7 TRBV5-5 TGTGCCAGCAGCTGGGGATGGCCCGCGAATGAGCAGTACTTC CASSWGWPANEQYF
TRBD2 - TRBJ2-3 TRBV14 TGTGCCGGCAGCCAAGGGAAGCGGGGCAGCACAGATACGCAGTATTTT CAGSQGKRGSTDTQYF
- - TRBJ2-1 TRBV4-2 TGTGCCAGCAGCCAACTAGGGAGCAATGAGCAGTTCTTC CASSQLGSNEQFF
- - TRBJ2-6 TRBV9 TGTGCCAGCAGCGTAAATTTTCACATTACGTCTGGGGCCAACGTCCTGACTTTC CASSVNFHITSGANVLTF
- once TRBJ1-5 TRBV2 TGTGCCAGCGTCCGGGACACGGGAGTTAGCAATCAGCCCCAGCATTTT CASVRDTGVSNQPQHF
- - TRBJ2-3 TRBV5-6 TGTGCCAGCAGCGGGGTGCAGCCCCTCACAGATACGCAGTATTTT CASSGVQPLTDTQYF
- - TRBJ1-2 TRBV3-1 TGTGCCAGCAGCCAAGAAGTGACAGGCTATGGCTACACCTTC CASSQEVTGYGYTF
- - TRBJ2-5 TRBV29-1 TGCAGCGCCACACCTCGAGAGACCCAGTACTTC CSATPRETQYF
- few TRBJ2-7 TRBV19 TGTGCCAGTAGTATCCAGGTGGGCTACGAGCAGTACTTC CASSIQVGYEQYF
- - TRBJ2-4 TRBV11-2 TGTGCCAGCAGCTTAGCTGGCGGAGGTCCCTACTACGGGCAGTACTTC CASSLAGGGPYYGQYF
- - TRBJ2-7 TRBV5-6 TGTGCCAGCAGCGCACCCTACGAGCAGTACTTC CASSAPYEQYF